This T cell receptor beta chain is from a study of OX40 agonist ivuxolimab in advanced cancers. Broader study findings: Within 6 weeks, CD4+ and CD8+ blood T cells expanded clonally at 0.1 to 3.0 mg/kg. On average, CD8+ T cells showed a greater number of expanded clones than CD4+.

Germline lookup yields CDR1 SQVTM and CDR2 ANQGSEA. The J segment lost 0 bases and the V segment lost 3 bases, leaving 9 bases of the junction unmatched. This CDR3 spans 17 amino acids. In regard to this clone: What it binds is unknown.

TCRdb's table, derived via immunoSEQ multiplex PCR, lists solely in-frame clones and lacks some. The repertoire has about 80,000 clones, just over 85% of them found once; the top ten carry 1.5% to 2.5%. This chain joins TRBV29-1 and TRBJ1-4; 8 nucleotides align to TRBD1. This clonotype was sampled from an adult with an advanced solid tumor such as melanoma, head and neck, liver or kidney cancer. The sequencing here drew on CD4+ or CD8+ T cells sorted from blood, taken in a trial of the OX40 agonist ivuxolimab. In DNA, the CDR3 is TGCAGCGTTGATGTACAGGGGGGTCTATCAACTAATGAAAAACTGTTTTTT. Encoded protein: CSVDVQGGLSTNEKLFF.